Listed here are 14 T cell receptor beta chains from one sample, sequenced in a study of cytomegalovirus exposure and HLA in healthy donors. It was with 60 Vbeta and 13 Jbeta primers that the PCR ran. Only in-frame clones appear in the TCRdb table, and some are missing; sequencing was by immunoSEQ multiplex PCR. The top ten hold under 3.5% of the sample, which has 85,000 to 110,000 clones, approximately 66% seen once. The sample consisted of PBMCs. The source is a woman aged 45-65 years in good health and CMV-seronegative.

This chain connects TRBV15 to TRBJ2-1, with D possibly matching TRBD1 (5 bases). The germline CDR1 and CDR2 sequences are LNHNV and YYDKDF (reference sequence). The CDR3 runs 13 residues. Trimming left V 1 base short and J 9 bases short, with 10 bases between. CDR3 sequence: CATSRVSGREQFF. CDR3 coding DNA: TGTGCCACCAGCAGAGTATCAGGGCGTGAGCAGTTCTTC.

CDR3 in amino acids: CASRMGQGSREQFF. CDR3 bases: TGTGCCAGTAGAATGGGACAGGGGTCGAGGGAGCAGTTCTTC. The chain combines TRBV19 with TRBJ2-1; 10 bases map to TRBD1. The V and J ends lost 6 bases and 10 bases, in that order; junction bases with no gene match: 9. The CDR3 is 14 residues long. Germline-derived CDR1 and CDR2 are LNHDA and SQIVND (reference sequence).

This clone was seen a few times. This chain joins TRBV5-4 and TRBJ1-1; no clear D gene. Germline V lookup: CDR1 SGHNT, CDR2 YYREEE (reference sequence). Trimming pared 0 bases from V and 1 base from J, leaving 4 bases between. This CDR3 spans 13 amino acids. The chain's CDR3 is CASSLAGNTEAFF. Written as DNA, the CDR3 is TGTGCCAGCAGCTTGGCCGGGAACACTGAAGCTTTCTTT.

The genes are TRBV18 and TRBJ2-1; 11 bases are a match to TRBD2. Unmatched junction bases numbered 7, after V lost 3 bases and J lost 9 bases. There are 15 residues in the CDR3. CDR1 KGHSH and CDR2 LQKENI come from the germline V gene. The CDR3 sequence: CASSPASGRFGEQFF. The CDR3 DNA follows: TGTGCCAGCTCACCGGCTAGCGGGAGGTTCGGTGAGCAGTTCTTC.

Turning to this clone: At one boundary the junction diverges from the germline segment, which might be a read error. This chain connects TRBV18 to TRBJ1-2; 8 nucleotides match TRBD1. The CDR3 covers 14 residues. Germline assignment: CDR1 KGHSH and CDR2 LQKENI. The CDR3 is CASSSPGQEYGYTF. The CDR3 region has the DNA TGTGCCAGCTCATCACCGGGACAGGAATATGGCTACACCTTC.

The gene calls are TRBV9 and TRBJ2-7; D is possibly TRBD2 (7 bases). V lost 0 bases and J lost 5, with 15 bases in between. Germline V lookup: CDR1 SGDLS, CDR2 YYNGEE. This CDR3 contains 15 residues. The CDR3 bases are TGTGCCAGCAGCGTAGAGATAGGGGGGGTGGACGAGCAGTACTTC. This sequence encodes CASSVEIGGVDEQYF. Full variable domain (outside the CDR3, taken from reference TRBV9 and TRBJ2-7): DSGVTQTPKHLITATGQRVTLRCSPRSGDLSVYWYQQSLDQGLQFLIQYYNGEERAKGNILERFSAQQFPDLHSELNLSSLELGDSALYFCASSVEIGGVDEQYFGPGTRLTVT.

This rearrangement joins TRBV5-1 to TRBJ1-5, with a possible D match to TRBD1 (6 bases). CDR1 and CDR2 from the germline V gene are SGHRS and YFSETQ. V lost 4 bases to trimming and J lost 7 bases, with 18 bases between them. The length of the CDR3 is 15 residues. CDR3 sequence: CASSQEPGVWQPQHF. As DNA, the CDR3 is TGCGCCAGCAGCCAAGAACCAGGGGTCTGGCAGCCCCAGCATTTT.

This clone was seen more than once but under ten times. The chain carries TRBV7-9 and TRBJ2-3, with D uncertain. The V gene's germline CDR1 is SEHNR and CDR2 FQNEAQ (reference sequence). The CDR3 runs 15 residues. The V end lost 7 bases, the J end lost 6 bases, and 20 bases lay between the germline ends. Written as DNA, the CDR3 is TGTGCCAGCAACACGGAGCATCTAAATACGGATACGCAGTATTTT. Its translation: CASNTEHLNTDTQYF.

V usage is TRBV11-3 and J usage is TRBJ1-3; unclear D gene. CDR1 is SGHNT and CDR2 is YENEEA in the germline V gene. V was trimmed by 5 bases and J by 3 bases, leaving 8 bases between them. The CDR3 runs 13 residues. The chain's CDR3 is CASSPSGGNTIYF. In DNA, the CDR3 is TGTGCCAGCAGCCCCTCAGGTGGAAACACCATATATTTT.

The chain links TRBV18 to TRBJ2-2, with a possible D match to TRBD2 (6 bases). The CDR3 consists of 16 residues. Germline V CDR1 and CDR2: KGHSH, LQKENI. V was trimmed by 0 bases and J by 4 bases, leaving 12 bases between them. CDR3 sequence: CASSPPETRGTGELFF. CDR3 nucleotide sequence: TGTGCCAGCTCACCACCCGAGACTAGAGGCACCGGGGAGCTGTTTTTT.

The chain has TRBV7-9 and TRBJ1-4; TRBD1 might be the D (5 bases). Trimming took off 7 bases at V and 0 bases at J, with 6 bases between the two ends. In germline, CDR1 is SEHNR, CDR2 FQNEAQ (reference sequence). CDR3 length: 13 amino acids. The CDR3 is CASKQATNEKLFF. For the CDR3, the DNA is TGTGCCAGCAAACAGGCAACTAATGAAAAACTGTTTTTT.

This sequence joins TRBV10-3 and TRBJ1-3; no firm D call. The CDR3 extends over 13 amino acids. Trimming removed 4 bases at V and 3 bases at J, with 7 bases between. CDR1 is ENHRY and CDR2 is SYGVKD in the germline V gene. The CDR3 nucleotides read TGTGCCATCAGTGCGGTACTTGGAAACACCATATATTTT. Its protein product is CAISAVLGNTIYF.

The chain combines TRBV7-2 with TRBJ2-7; TRBD2 matches 10 bases. The CDR3 is 15 residues long. Looked up from germline, CDR1 is SGHTA and CDR2 is FQGNSA. Trimming took 5 bases from V and 1 from J; bases not matched to a gene: 5. The CDR3 nucleotides read TGTGCCAGCAGCCTAATAGCGGGAGGTTCCTACGAGCAGTACTTC. It specifies CASSLIAGGSYEQYF.

V and J are TRBV27 and TRBJ2-1; 13 positions match TRBD2. This CDR3 comprises 18 residues. The germline V gene encodes CDR1 MNHEY and CDR2 SMNVEV (reference sequence). The trim removed 3 bases at V and 4 bases at J, leaving 9 bases unmatched. The CDR3 spells CASSLYSPGLAGYNEQFF. The CDR3 nucleotides are TGTGCCAGCAGTTTGTATTCACCGGGACTAGCGGGGTACAATGAGCAGTTCTTC.